The 12 T cell receptor delta chains below all came from one sample that was sequenced in a study of γδ T cells in repeated Plasmodium falciparum infection. TCRdb fed the multiplex PCR reads into CATT to redo clone calling. Among roughly 86,000 delta-chain clones listed, over 1.1% were seen once. Vgamma9/Vdelta2+ and Vdelta2-negative gammadelta T cells were flow-sorted from PBMC for bulk sequencing. The sequenced sample consisted of gamma-delta T cells from blood. The receptor source for this set is a pool of human donors (malaria-infected and uninfected, not separated).

The table lists this clone with many counts. This CDR3 is also generated by other DNA sequences in the sample. The V and J genes are TRDV1 and TRDJ1; D uncertain. The ends were cut back, 1 base at V and 8 bases at J, with 5 bases in the middle. CDR3 size: 11 residues. Germline V gene lookup returns CDR1 TSWWSYY and CDR2 QGS. This chain's CDR3 is CALGEHTKLIF. DNA for the CDR3: TGTGCTCTTGGGGAACATACCAAACTCATCTTT.

As regards this clone: The TCRdb record carries a much larger clone's protein, which differs from this DNA's translation at residue 15; a read error is the likely cause, and the protein listed here is the DNA translation. The J gene is TRDJ1, the V gene TRDV1; D could derive from TRDD2 or TRDD3 (8 bases each). In germline, CDR1 is TSWWSYY, CDR2 QGS. V was trimmed by 5 bases and J by 2 bases, leaving 36 bases between them. The CDR3 totals 22 residues. CDR3 DNA sequence: TGTGCTCTTGGGAAACCCTCCAACCTTCCTAGATACTGGGGGCACCGGACCGATAAACTCATCTTT. It translates to CALGKPSNLPRYWGHRTDKLIF.

This clone has only a few counts. The protein TCRdb lists belongs to a much larger clone and differs from this DNA's translation at residue 19, which points to a read error; the protein shown is made from the DNA. The V call is TRDV1, the J call TRDJ1, with 8 bases identical to TRDD3. TCRdb does not report a J gene; here it was assigned by matching the DNA to germline references. CDR1 is TSWWSYY, CDR2 QGS, per germline. The CDR3 runs 22 residues. CDR3 DNA sequence: TGTGCTCTTGGGTACATCTTCCCGCTACGACTGGGGGTCTACTCATACACCGATAGACTCATCTTT. It translates to CALGYIFPLRLGVYSYTDRLIF.

This clone was detected a few times. Translating this DNA gives a protein that differs at residue 13 from the TCRdb one, which belongs to a much larger clone; a read error is likely, and the protein shown is this translation. The V gene call is TRDV2, and the J gene call is absent; TRDD3, as called in the table, went unchecked against the DNA. The CDR3 length is 15 residues. Germline V gene lookup returns CDR1 GEAIGNYY and CDR2 EKD. The CDR3 reads CACVALRGYTDKPIF. CDR3 coding DNA: TGTGCCTGTGTCGCCCTTCGGGGGTACACCGATAAACCCATCTTT.

This clone has a count of ten or more. The chain employs TRDV2 and TRDJ1; possible D gene TRDD2, 5 bases. This CDR3 spans 20 amino acids. CDR1 is GEAIGNYY, CDR2 EKD, per germline. V was cut by 0 bases and J by 0 bases, with 25 bases left in between. DNA for the CDR3: TGTGCCTGTGACACCGTGAGGGACTTCCAGGACCAAGTAAACACCGATAAACTCATCTTT. Its protein is CACDTVRDFQDQVNTDKLIF.

A note on this clone: TCRdb's entry gives the protein of a much larger clone, which mismatches this DNA's translation at residue 4, likely from a read error; the protein reported here is translated from the DNA. The chain couples TRDV2 to TRDJ3; 11 nucleotides align to TRDD3. Germline V CDR1 and CDR2: GEAIGNYY, EKD. The V gene end was trimmed by 5 bases and the J gene end by 2 bases; junction bases not matched to a gene: 7. There are 18 residues in the CDR3. The CDR3 loop is CACGQLGDMTWDTRQMFF. CDR3 sequence (DNA): TGTGCCTGTGGCCAACTGGGGGATATGACCTGGGACACCCGACAGATGTTTTTC.

This clone has more than one count but fewer than ten. The likely explanation is a read error, given a far larger clone one base away. The same CDR3 also results from other DNA sequences found in this sample. The chain combines TRDV1 with TRDJ1, with D possibly matching TRDD2 (6 bases). The J gene was not available in TCRdb and was assigned here by matching the DNA to germline segments. Germline values: CDR1 TSWWSYY, CDR2 QGS. Trimming took off 5 bases at V and 1 base at J, with 14 bases between the two ends. There are 15 residues in the CDR3. CDR3 nucleotide sequence: TGTGCTCTTGGGTCCTACTATCGCGGCACCGATAAACTCATCTTT. Encoded protein: CALGSYYRGTDKLIF.

This clone was seen a handful of times. A far larger clone is one base from this, pointing to a likely read error. This CDR3 is also generated by other DNA sequences in the sample. The J gene went uncalled, whereas the V gene is TRDV1; TRDD3, as called in the table, went unchecked against the DNA. Looked up from germline, CDR1 is TSWWSYY and CDR2 is QGS. The CDR3 is 20 amino acids. CDR3 in amino acids: CALGGPCDLRVSQQGDKLIF. In DNA, the CDR3 is TGTGCTCTTGGGGGCCCCTGTGACCTACGCGTCTCCCAACAAGGAGATAAGCTCATCTTT.

About this clone: TCRdb's entry gives the protein of a much larger clone, which mismatches this DNA's translation at residue 12, likely from a read error; the protein reported here is translated from the DNA. The rearrangement joins TRDV2 to TRDJ1; 11 bases line up with TRDD3. TCRdb lists no J gene, so it was determined here by aligning the DNA to germline. Per germline, CDR1 GEAIGNYY and CDR2 EKD. The CDR3 sequence is 15 residues long. CDR3 nucleotide sequence: TGTGCCTGTGACAGTCTGGGGGATACATCCGATGAACTCATCTTT. It is translated as CACDSLGDTSDELIF.

Of note for this clone: One base separates it from a far larger clone, so it is likely a read error. Other DNA sequences in this sample translate to the same CDR3. DNA of the CDR3: TGTGCCCTATTCCGCCTTCCTCGATGGGGGATGATGGCAGACACCGATAAACTCATCTTT. It yields the protein CALFRLPRWGMMADTDKLIF. The rearrangement links TRDV3 to TRDJ1; weak D call: TRDD3 (8 bases). With 5 bases removed from V and 0 bases from J, the gap between germline ends came to 34 bases. This CDR3 contains 20 residues. The germline CDR1 and CDR2 sequences are TVYSNPD and GDNSRS (reference sequence). Supplemented by reference TRDV3 and TRDJ1, the full variable domain reads CDKVTQSSPDQTVASGSEVVLLCTYDTVYSNPDLFWYRIRPDYSFQFVFYGDNSRSEGADFTQGRFSVKHILTQKAFHLVISPVRTEDSATYYCALFRLPRWGMMADTDKLIFGKGTRVTVEP.

About this clone itself: The mismatch at residue 4 between this DNA's translation and the TCRdb protein of a much larger clone likely reflects a read error; the protein shown is translated from the DNA. The genes are TRDV2 and TRDJ1; 8 bases are shared with TRDD3. The CDR3 has 16 residues. Germline values: CDR1 GEAIGNYY, CDR2 EKD. In DNA form, the CDR3 reads TGTGCCTGTGGCACCGGGTACTGGGGGCCTGACGATAAACTCATCTTT. Its protein is CACGTGYWGPDDKLIF.

The count of this clone is one. This chain uses TRDV2 with TRDJ1; 9 bases are a match to TRDD3. The J gene comes from matching the DNA to germline here; TCRdb lacks it. Unmatched junction bases numbered 12, after V lost 1 base and J lost 1 base. CDR3 length: 18 amino acids. The V gene's germline CDR1 is GEAIGNYY and CDR2 EKD. CDR3 bases: TGTGCCTGTGACACGGTTTCTGGGGGATCCGGGGTCACCGATAAACTCATCTTT. As protein: CACDTVSGGSGVTDKLIF.